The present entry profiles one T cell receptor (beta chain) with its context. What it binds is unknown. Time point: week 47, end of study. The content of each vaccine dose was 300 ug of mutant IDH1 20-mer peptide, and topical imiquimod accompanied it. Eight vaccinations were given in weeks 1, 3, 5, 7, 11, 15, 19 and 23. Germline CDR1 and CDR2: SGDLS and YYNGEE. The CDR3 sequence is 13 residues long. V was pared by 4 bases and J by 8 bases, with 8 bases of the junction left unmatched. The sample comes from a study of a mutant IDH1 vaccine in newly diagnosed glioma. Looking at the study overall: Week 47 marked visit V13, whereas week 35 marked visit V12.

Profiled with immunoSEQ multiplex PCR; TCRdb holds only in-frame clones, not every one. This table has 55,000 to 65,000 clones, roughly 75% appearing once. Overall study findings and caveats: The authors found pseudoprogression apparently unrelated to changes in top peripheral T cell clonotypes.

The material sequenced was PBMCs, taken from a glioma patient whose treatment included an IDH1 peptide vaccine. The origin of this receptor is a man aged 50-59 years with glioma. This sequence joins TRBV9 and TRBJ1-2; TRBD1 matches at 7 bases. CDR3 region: CASSPTGVDGYTF. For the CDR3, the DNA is TGTGCCAGCAGCCCCACAGGGGTGGACGGCTACACCTTC.